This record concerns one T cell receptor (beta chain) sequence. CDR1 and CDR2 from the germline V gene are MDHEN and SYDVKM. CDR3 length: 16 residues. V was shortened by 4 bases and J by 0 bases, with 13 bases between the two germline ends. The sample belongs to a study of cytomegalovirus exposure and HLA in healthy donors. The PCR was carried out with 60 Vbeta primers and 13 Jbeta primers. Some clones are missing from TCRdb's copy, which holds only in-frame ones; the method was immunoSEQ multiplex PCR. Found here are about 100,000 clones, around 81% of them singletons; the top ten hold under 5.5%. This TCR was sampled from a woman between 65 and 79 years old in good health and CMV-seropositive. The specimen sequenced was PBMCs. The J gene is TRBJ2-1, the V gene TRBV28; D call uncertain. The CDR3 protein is CASSSHAPGSYNEQFF. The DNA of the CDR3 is TGTGCCAGCAGTTCTCACGCCCCCGGCTCCTACAATGAGCAGTTCTTC.